This TCR beta chain was captured by sequencing in a study of T cells in Graves' hyperthyroidism and ophthalmopathy. From RNA transcripts, TCR beta CDR3 regions were amplified. HTBI primers drove first-round RT-PCR of the TCR CDR3. TCRdb re-derived calls from the multiplex PCR reads in MiXCR, one entry per CDR3 protein. This table holds roughly 800,000 distinct CDR3 sequences, more than 30% found once. Source material for PBMCs was about 10 ml fresh peripheral blood. There are many counts of this clonotype. The CDR3 is made up of 15 amino acids. Germline V gene lookup returns CDR1 SNHLY and CDR2 FYNNEI. Trimming shortened V by 4 bases and J by 7 bases, and 17 bases separated the two germline ends.

Sequencing was performed on blood. The V gene is TRBV2, the J gene TRBJ1-5; possibly TRBD1 for D (5 bases). The source of this sequence is a young man with Graves' hyperthyroidism. This CDR3 is CASSADRGSVQPQHF. CDR3 nucleotides: TGTGCCAGCAGTGCGGATCGGGGCTCCGTGCAGCCCCAGCATTTT.